These T cell receptor beta chains were read from a single sample in a study of cytomegalovirus exposure and HLA in healthy donors. Libraries were prepared by immunoSEQ multiplex PCR; TCRdb keeps only in-frame clonotypes and omits some of them. The sample holds some 62,000 clones; more than 70% are singletons and the top ten take 1.4%. Material for sequencing was PBMCs. The receptors here all came from a man in his late teens or twenties in good health and CMV-seronegative. CDR3s include the opening cysteine and the closing phenylalanine or tryptophan. The order of the fields is J gene, V gene, clone size, D gene, CDR3 DNA, CDR3 protein. D genes are given only for firm matches. The listing skips clone size in some rows; elsewhere it reads once, few, many or a size class.

>TRBJ1-5|TRBV2|NA|TRBD1
TGTGCCAGCAGTGAAGAGCAGGGGGGTCAGCCCCAGCATTTT
CASSEEQGGQPQHF
>TRBJ2-1|TRBV9|NA|TRBD2
TGTGCCAGCAGCGTAGCGGGGGGCAATGAGCAGTTCTTC
CASSVAGGNEQFF
>TRBJ1-6|TRBV15|NA|TRBD1
TGTGCCTCGGGACAGTCTAATTCACCCCTCCACTTT
CASGQSNSPLHF
>TRBJ2-1|TRBV29-1|NA|TRBD1
TGCAGCGTTGAAGATAGGGACAGGGGAGGCAATGAGCAGTTCTTC
CSVEDRDRGGNEQFF
>TRBJ1-4|TRBV25-1|few|TRBD1
TGTGCCAGCAGTGGGTTACAGGGGTATAATGAAAAACTGTTTTTT
CASSGLQGYNEKLFF
>TRBJ1-4|TRBV7-3|NA|TRBD1
TGTGCCAGCAGCGGAGGACAGGGGCTGCGGGAAAAACTGTTTTTT
CASSGGQGLREKLFF
>TRBJ1-1|TRBV6-1|once|TRBD1
TGTGCCAGCGGGCAAAGACAGGGGTTGATTGAAGCTTTCTTT
CASGQRQGLIEAFF
>TRBJ1-2|TRBV5-4|NA|NA
TGTGCCAGCAGCTTACAGGGAGCCTATGGCTACACCTTC
CASSLQGAYGYTF
>TRBJ2-1|TRBV11-2|few|NA
TGTGCCAGCAGCCAGGAGGTTACCAATGAGCAGTTCTTC
CASSQEVTNEQFF
>TRBJ2-3|TRBV6-5|NA|TRBD2
TGTGCCAGCAGCCTCGGTCCCCGCGGGGGGGGTACGCAGTATTTT
CASSLGPRGGGTQYF
>TRBJ1-1|TRBV5-1|NA|NA
TGCGCCAGCAGCTTCCCGACAGGACGGGAAACTGAAGCTTTCTTT
CASSFPTGRETEAFF
>TRBJ2-3|TRBV5-4|NA|TRBD2
TGTGCCAGCAGCTTGGCTAGCGGGCGAGGCACAGATACGCAGTATTTT
CASSLASGRGTDTQYF
>TRBJ1-5|TRBV6-5|NA|NA
TGTGCCAGCAGTTACGCCAGGGCAGATCAGCCCCAGCATTTT
CASSYARADQPQHF
>TRBJ1-2|TRBV29-1|NA|NA
TGCAGCGTCCCTTCTTATGGCTACACCTTC
CSVPSYGYTF
>TRBJ2-1|TRBV5-1|NA|NA
TGCGCCAGCAGCCTACAAGGGGTTGAGCAGTTCTTC
CASSLQGVEQFF
>TRBJ1-5|TRBV28|NA|NA
TGTGCCAGCAGGGCGGGAATCCGCCGCGATAGCAATCAGCCCCAGCATTTT
CASRAGIRRDSNQPQHF
>TRBJ2-7|TRBV14|NA|TRBD2
TGTGCCAGCAGCCTAAGTGGGGCTAGCGGGGGCACCTACGAGCAGTACTTC
CASSLSGASGGTYEQYF
>TRBJ2-1|TRBV4-1|NA|TRBD1
TGCGCCAGCAGCCGAGAGGGACAGAGCTCCTACAATGAGCAGTTCTTC
CASSREGQSSYNEQFF
>TRBJ1-5|TRBV7-9|NA|NA
TGTGCCAGCAGCTTCAGGTCGGATCAGCCCCAGCATTTT
CASSFRSDQPQHF
>TRBJ1-1|TRBV5-1|NA|NA
TGCGCCAGCAGCTTGGCCGGCCAGGGGAACACTGAAGCTTTCTTT
CASSLAGQGNTEAFF
>TRBJ1-5|TRBV5-8|NA|NA
TGTGCCAGCAGCTCGGAGGAAGTGAGCAATCAGCCCCAGCATTTT
CASSSEEVSNQPQHF
>TRBJ2-2|TRBV7-9|NA|TRBD2
TGTGCCAGCAGCTTAATTAGCGGGGTCGGCACCGGGGAGCTGTTTTTT
CASSLISGVGTGELFF
>TRBJ2-7|TRBV7-8|few|NA
TGTGCCAGCAGCTTGGGGGGGCCCAACGAGCAGTACTTC
CASSLGGPNEQYF
>TRBJ1-1|TRBV7-9|NA|NA
TGTGCCAGCAGCTTAGGGACACAGAACACTGAAGCTTTCTTT
CASSLGTQNTEAFF
>TRBJ1-4|TRBV29-1|NA|NA
TGCAGCGTCGGGTGGACAGCGGCCCAAAAACTGTTTTTT
CSVGWTAAQKLFF
>TRBJ1-2|TRBV18|once|TRBD1
TGTGCCAGCTCAGACCGGGACAGGGCTGATGGCTACACCTTC
CASSDRDRADGYTF
>TRBJ2-7|TRBV6-1|NA|TRBD1
TGTGCCAGCAGTGTACAGACAGGGGTTCCCTACGAGCAGTACTTC
CASSVQTGVPYEQYF
>TRBJ1-3|TRBV5-1|NA|NA
TGCGCCAGCAGCTTAGGACAGCCTCGGGGCACCATATATTTT
CASSLGQPRGTIYF
>TRBJ2-1|TRBV14|NA|NA
TGTGCCAGCAGCCAAGAGCTCGGGATTTCGAATGAGCAGTTCTTC
CASSQELGISNEQFF
>TRBJ2-5|TRBV19|NA|NA
TGTGCCAGTAGTAGCGGGCTGGGCGGGACCCAGTACTTC
CASSSGLGGTQYF
>TRBJ1-6|TRBV18|NA|NA
TGTGCCAGCTCACCTTCCTACAGGGCAGGGGTGGGATCACCCCTCCACTTT
CASSPSYRAGVGSPLHF
>TRBJ2-1|TRBV11-1|NA|NA
TGTGCCAGCGTCATGTACAGCAGCTCCTACAATGAGCAGTTCTTC
CASVMYSSSYNEQFF
>TRBJ2-3|TRBV30|few|TRBD2
TGTGCCTGGAGTCCCCTCCCGGCGGGGGGAGCCATAGATACGCAGTATTTT
CAWSPLPAGGAIDTQYF
>TRBJ2-5|TRBV27|NA|TRBD2
TGTGCCAGCAGTTTTCGCGGGGGTGCCCAAGAGACCCAGTACTTC
CASSFRGGAQETQYF
>TRBJ2-2|TRBV2|NA|TRBD2
TGTGCCAGCAGTACCGGACTAGCGGGGGGAGGCGGGGAGCTGTTTTTT
CASSTGLAGGGGELFF
>TRBJ1-3|TRBV11-2|NA|NA
TGTGCCAGCAGCCCACAGCACTCTGGAAACACCATATATTTT
CASSPQHSGNTIYF
>TRBJ2-7|TRBV5-4|NA|TRBD1
TGTGCCAGCAGCCCCGGACAGGGGGCTAAGCAGTACTTC
CASSPGQGAKQYF
>TRBJ2-3|TRBV9|NA|NA
TGTGCCAGCAGCGTGTGGGGCAGGGGGGTCCCAGATACGCAGTATTTT
CASSVWGRGVPDTQYF
>TRBJ2-3|TRBV11-2|NA|NA
TGTGCCAGCAGCTTCCTTTTGGAGGATACGCAGTATTTT
CASSFLLEDTQYF
>TRBJ1-6|TRBV30|NA|TRBD1
TGTGCCTGGACCGGGACAGGGAAATCACCCCTCCACTTT
CAWTGTGKSPLHF
>TRBJ1-5|TRBV6-6|NA|NA
TGTGCCAGCAGTTACTCAGCGGGGCCAGGGCAGCCCCAGCATTTT
CASSYSAGPGQPQHF
>TRBJ1-2|TRBV7-2|NA|NA
TGTGCCAGCAGCTCCCCCCCGGAGAATGGCTACACCTTC
CASSSPPENGYTF
>TRBJ2-3|TRBV7-2|NA|TRBD2
TGTGCCAGCAGCTCCCCTAGCGGGGGGGTTTTAAGTACGCAGTATTTT
CASSSPSGGVLSTQYF
>TRBJ1-3|TRBV6-6|NA|NA
TGTGCCAGCAGTTACTCTCCTATTCTCTCTGGAAACACCATATATTTT
CASSYSPILSGNTIYF
>TRBJ2-1|TRBV5-1|NA|NA
TGCGCCAGCAAGGCGGGACCCCTGGAGGGTGAGCAGTTCTTC
CASKAGPLEGEQFF
>TRBJ2-1|TRBV5-1|NA|NA
TGCGCCAGCAGCCCCGAGGGGGGGGGTGAGCAGTTCTTC
CASSPEGGGEQFF
>TRBJ1-3|TRBV6-5|NA|TRBD1
TGTGCCAGCCGACCCGGACAGGGGGCTTACACCATATATTTT
CASRPGQGAYTIYF
>TRBJ1-1|TRBV5-1|NA|NA
TGCGCCAGCAGCTTGGAACCACTCAAGAACACTGAAGCTTTCTTT
CASSLEPLKNTEAFF
>TRBJ1-2|TRBV2|NA|TRBD1
TGTGCCAGCAGTGGGGATCCGGGACAGGGGGATCCTAACTATGGCTACACCTTC
CASSGDPGQGDPNYGYTF
>TRBJ2-7|TRBV4-1|NA|NA
TGCGCCAGCAGCCAAGGGTTGGTTTCCACTCCGGAGCAGTACTTC
CASSQGLVSTPEQYF
>TRBJ2-7|TRBV4-1|NA|TRBD2
TGCGCCAGCAGCCAAGTCAGGACTAGCTACTCCTACGAGCAGTACTTC
CASSQVRTSYSYEQYF
>TRBJ2-3|TRBV7-9|NA|NA
TGTGCCAGCAGCTTAGAGGGGGGGGCCTCAGATACGCAGTATTTT
CASSLEGGASDTQYF
>TRBJ2-7|TRBV6-1|once|NA
TGTGCCAGCAGGCCGTCCAAGGACAAAATCTACGAGCAGTACTTC
CASRPSKDKIYEQYF
>TRBJ2-1|TRBV5-1|NA|TRBD1
TGCGCCAGCAGCTTCGGACAGGGATTATACAATGAGCAGTTCTTC
CASSFGQGLYNEQFF
>TRBJ2-7|TRBV6-5|NA|NA
TGTGCCAGCAGAGACAGGTCGGCGGGCGAGCAGTACTTC
CASRDRSAGEQYF
>TRBJ2-1|TRBV19|once|NA
TGTGCCACTCTAGACTACGGGGGTATGAATGAGCAGTTCTTC
CATLDYGGMNEQFF